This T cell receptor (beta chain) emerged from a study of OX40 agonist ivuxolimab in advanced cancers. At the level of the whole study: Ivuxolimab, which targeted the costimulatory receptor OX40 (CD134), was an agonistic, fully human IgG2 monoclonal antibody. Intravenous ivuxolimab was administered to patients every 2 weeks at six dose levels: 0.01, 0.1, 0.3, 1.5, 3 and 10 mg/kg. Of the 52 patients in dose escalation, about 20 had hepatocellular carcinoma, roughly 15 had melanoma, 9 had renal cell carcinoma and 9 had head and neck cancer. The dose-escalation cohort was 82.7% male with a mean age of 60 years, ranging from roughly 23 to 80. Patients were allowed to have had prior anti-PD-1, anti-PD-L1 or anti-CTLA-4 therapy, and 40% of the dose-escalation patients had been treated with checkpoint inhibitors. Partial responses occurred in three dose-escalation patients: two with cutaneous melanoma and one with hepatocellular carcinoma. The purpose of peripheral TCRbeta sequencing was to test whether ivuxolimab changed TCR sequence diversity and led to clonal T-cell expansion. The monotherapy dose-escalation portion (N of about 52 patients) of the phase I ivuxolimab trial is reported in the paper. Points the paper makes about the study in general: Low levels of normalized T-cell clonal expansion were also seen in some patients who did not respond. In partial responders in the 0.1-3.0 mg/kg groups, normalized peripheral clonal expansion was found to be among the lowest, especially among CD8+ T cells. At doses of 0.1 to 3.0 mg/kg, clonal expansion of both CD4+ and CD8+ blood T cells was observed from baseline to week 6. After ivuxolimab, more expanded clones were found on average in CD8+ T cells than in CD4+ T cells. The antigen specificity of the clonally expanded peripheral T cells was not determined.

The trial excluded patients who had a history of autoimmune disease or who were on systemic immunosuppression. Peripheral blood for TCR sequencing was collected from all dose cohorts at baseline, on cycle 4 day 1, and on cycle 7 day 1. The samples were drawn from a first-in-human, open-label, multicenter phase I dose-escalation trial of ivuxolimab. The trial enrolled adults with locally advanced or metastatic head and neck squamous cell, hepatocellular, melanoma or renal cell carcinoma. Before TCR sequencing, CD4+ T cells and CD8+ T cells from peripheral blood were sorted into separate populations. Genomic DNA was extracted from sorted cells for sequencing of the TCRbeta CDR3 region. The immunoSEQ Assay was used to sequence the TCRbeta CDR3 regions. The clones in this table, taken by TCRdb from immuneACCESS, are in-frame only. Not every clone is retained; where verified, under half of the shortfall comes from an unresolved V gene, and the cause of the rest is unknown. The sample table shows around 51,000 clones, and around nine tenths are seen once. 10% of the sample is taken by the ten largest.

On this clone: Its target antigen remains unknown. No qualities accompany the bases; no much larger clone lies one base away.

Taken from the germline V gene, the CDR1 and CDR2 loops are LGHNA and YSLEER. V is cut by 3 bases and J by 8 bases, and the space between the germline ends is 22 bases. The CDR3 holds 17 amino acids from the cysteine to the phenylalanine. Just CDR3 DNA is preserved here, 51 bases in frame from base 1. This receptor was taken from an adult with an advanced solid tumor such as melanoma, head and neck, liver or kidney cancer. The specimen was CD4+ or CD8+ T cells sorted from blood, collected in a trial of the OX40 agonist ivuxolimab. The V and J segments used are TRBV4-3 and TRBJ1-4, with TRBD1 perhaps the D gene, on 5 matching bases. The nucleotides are TGCGCCAGCAGCCAGAACGATAGGGCCACCTGGGGGGAAAAACTGTTTTTT. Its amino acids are CASSQNDRATWGEKLFF.